Included here is one T cell receptor (beta chain) sequence, with context. The CDR3 spans 14 residues. CDR1 and CDR2 (germline): SGHRS, YFSETQ. This entry comes from a study of monozygotic twins with inflammatory bowel disease. TCRdb reanalyzed the 5' RACE reads and collapses them to one entry per CDR3 protein, without DNA. Here the sample table reports 150,000 to 200,000 distinct CDR3 sequences. This sequence joins TRBV5-1 and TRBJ2-7; TCRdb calls TRBD1, which cannot be checked without DNA. Specimen: blood. This receptor was taken from a human donor with ulcerative colitis or Crohn's disease, or a healthy co-twin of an affected twin (not recorded which). CDR3 sequence: CASSLWTGEGEQYF.